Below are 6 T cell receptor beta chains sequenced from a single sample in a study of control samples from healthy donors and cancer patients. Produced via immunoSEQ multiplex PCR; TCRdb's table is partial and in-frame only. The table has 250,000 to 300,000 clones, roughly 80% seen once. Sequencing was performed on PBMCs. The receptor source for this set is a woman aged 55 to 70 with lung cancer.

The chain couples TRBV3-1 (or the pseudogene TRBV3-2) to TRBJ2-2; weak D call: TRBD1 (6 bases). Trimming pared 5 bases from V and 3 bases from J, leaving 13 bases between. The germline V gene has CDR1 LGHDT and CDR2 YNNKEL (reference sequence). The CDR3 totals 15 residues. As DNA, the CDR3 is TGTGCCAGCAGCTACAGGGCCTCGGACACCGGGGAGCTGTTTTTT. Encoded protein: CASSYRASDTGELFF.

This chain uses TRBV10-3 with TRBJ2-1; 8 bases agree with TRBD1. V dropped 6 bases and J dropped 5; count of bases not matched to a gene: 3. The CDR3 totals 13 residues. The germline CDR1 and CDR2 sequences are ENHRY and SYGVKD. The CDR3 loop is CAIRVQGDNEQFF. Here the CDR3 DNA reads TGTGCCATCAGGGTACAGGGGGACAATGAGCAGTTCTTC.

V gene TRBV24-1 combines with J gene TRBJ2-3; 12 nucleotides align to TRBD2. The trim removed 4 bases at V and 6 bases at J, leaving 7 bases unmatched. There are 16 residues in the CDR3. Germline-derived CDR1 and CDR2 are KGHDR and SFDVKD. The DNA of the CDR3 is TGTGCCACCAGTGACCGACTAGCGGGAGAGGGGGATACGCAGTATTTT. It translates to CATSDRLAGEGDTQYF.

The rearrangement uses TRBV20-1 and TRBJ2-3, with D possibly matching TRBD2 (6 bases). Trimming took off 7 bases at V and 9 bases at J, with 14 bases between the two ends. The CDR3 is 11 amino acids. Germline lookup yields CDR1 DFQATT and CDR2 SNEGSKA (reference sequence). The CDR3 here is CSVGGGGTQYF. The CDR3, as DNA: TGCAGTGTGGGGGGAGGTGGGACGCAGTATTTT.

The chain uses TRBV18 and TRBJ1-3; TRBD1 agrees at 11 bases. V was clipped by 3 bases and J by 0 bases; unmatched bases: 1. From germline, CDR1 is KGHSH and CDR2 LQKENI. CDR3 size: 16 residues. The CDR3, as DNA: TGTGCCAGCTCACCGGGGACAGGGGGCTCTGGAAACACCATATATTTT. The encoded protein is CASSPGTGGSGNTIYF. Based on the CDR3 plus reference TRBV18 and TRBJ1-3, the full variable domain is NAGVMQNPRHLVRRRGQEARLRCSPMKGHSHVYWYRQLPEEGLKFMVYLQKENIIDESGMPKERFSAEFPKEGPSILRIQQVVRGDSAAYFCASSPGTGGSGNTIYFGEGSWLTVV.

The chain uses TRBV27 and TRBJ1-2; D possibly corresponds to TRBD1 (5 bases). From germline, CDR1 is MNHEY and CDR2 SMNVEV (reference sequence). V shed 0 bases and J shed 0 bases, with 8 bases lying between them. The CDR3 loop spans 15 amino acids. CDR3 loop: CASSLSGVANYGYTF. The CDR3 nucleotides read TGTGCCAGCAGTTTATCAGGGGTAGCTAACTATGGCTACACCTTC.